The 30 T cell receptor beta chains below all came from one sample that was sequenced in a study of blood T cell repertoires in COVID-19. Sequencing used immunoSEQ multiplex PCR; TCRdb keeps in-frame clones, though not all of them. The data contain around 380,000 clones, 80% to 90% of them singletons. What was sequenced was PBMCs or T cells enriched from blood (not recorded which). The receptors here all came from a man aged 30-40 years who had recovered from COVID-19.

The rearrangement joins TRBV10-3 to TRBJ1-1; TRBD1 agrees at 11 bases. The length of the CDR3 is 17 residues. J gave up 0 bases and V 3 bases, and 6 bases lay outside the gene matches. CDR1 and CDR2 (germline): ENHRY, SYGVKD. CDR3 nucleotides: TGTGCCATCAGTGAAGATCGGACAGGGGGCATGAACACTGAAGCTTTCTTT. Protein sequence: CAISEDRTGGMNTEAFF.

Here the CDR3 reads CASSLDLHEQYF. CDR3 bases: TGCGCCAGCAGCTTGGATCTCCACGAGCAGTACTTC. V and J are TRBV5-1 and TRBJ2-7; the D is unclear. Looked up from germline, CDR1 is SGHRS and CDR2 is YFSETQ. Trimming shortened V by 0 bases and J by 5 bases, and 6 bases separated the two germline ends. The CDR3 is made up of 12 amino acids.

V is TRBV4-3 and J is TRBJ1-2, with 7 bases that match TRBD1. Per the germline V gene, CDR1 is LGHNA and CDR2 is YSLEER. With 3 bases clipped from V and 2 bases from J, the junction kept 6 bases outside the gene matches. There are 15 residues in the CDR3. CDR3 loop: CASSHTGARNYGYTF. CDR3 bases: TGCGCCAGCAGCCATACAGGGGCCCGCAACTATGGCTACACCTTC.

This sequence joins TRBV18 and TRBJ2-1; TRBD1 aligns across 8 bases. V trimming: 5 bases; J trimming: 8 bases; junction bases outside the gene matches: 8. The CDR3 is 14 amino acids. Germline assignment: CDR1 KGHSH and CDR2 LQKENI. CDR3 in amino acids: CASSFTDRGHEQFF. Here the CDR3 DNA reads TGTGCCAGCTCATTCACAGACAGGGGCCATGAGCAGTTCTTC.

The chain is built from TRBV28 and TRBJ1-4; 7 bases are a match to TRBD1. The CDR3 spans 17 residues. In germline, CDR1 is MDHEN, CDR2 SYDVKM. Trimming took 7 bases from V and 4 from J; bases not matched to a gene: 15. This CDR3 is CASNPGPGTDYNEKLFF. CDR3 DNA sequence: TGTGCCAGCAATCCCGGACCTGGGACAGATTATAATGAAAAACTGTTTTTT.

CDR3 region: CASSRQNEFNQPQHF. Here the CDR3 DNA reads TGTGCCAGTTCTAGACAGAACGAATTCAATCAGCCCCAGCATTTT. V gene TRBV19 combines with J gene TRBJ1-5, with D perhaps matching TRBD1 (5 bases). The V end lost 8 bases, the J end lost 3 bases, and 17 bases lay between the germline ends. CDR1 is LNHDA and CDR2 is SQIVND in the germline V gene (reference sequence). The CDR3 is 15 amino acids. The entire variable domain, with the rest obtained from reference TRBV19 and TRBJ1-5, is as follows: DGGITQSPKYLFRKEGQNVTLSCEQNLNHDAMYWYRQDPGQGLRLIYYSQIVNDFQKGDIAEGYSVSREKKESFPLTVTSAQKNPTAFYLCASSRQNEFNQPQHFGDGTRLSIL.

As regards this clone: The same CDR3 is also encoded by other DNA sequences in this sample. This chain links TRBV19 with TRBJ1-4; D is ambiguous. V dropped 2 bases and J dropped 0 bases, with 4 bases sitting between them. CDR1 and CDR2 from the germline V gene are LNHDA and SQIVND (reference sequence). The CDR3 length is 14 residues. The CDR3 nucleotides read TGTGCCAGTAGTATACGAGCAACTAATGAAAAACTGTTTTTT. The encoded protein is CASSIRATNEKLFF.

This chain joins TRBV7-2 and TRBJ1-5, with TRBD1 matching over 8 bases. This CDR3 is built from 15 residues. The germline V gene encodes CDR1 SGHTA and CDR2 FQGNSA. The junction had 10 bases not matched to a gene; V was cut back by 5 bases and J by 7 bases. The CDR3 region has the DNA TGTGCCAGCAGCCCCGGACAGGGAGTGAGCCAGCCCCAGCATTTT. It specifies CASSPGQGVSQPQHF.

This chain connects TRBV7-9 to TRBJ2-3, with a tentative D call TRBD1 (6 bases). The CDR3 loop spans 19 amino acids. Germline V gives CDR1 SEHNR, CDR2 FQNEAQ (reference sequence). V was shortened by 1 base and J by 6 bases, with 26 bases between the two germline ends. The CDR3 sequence is CASSLGLGRGISKTDTQYF. The CDR3 coding sequence is TGTGCCAGCAGCTTAGGGTTGGGCAGGGGAATCTCGAAGACGGATACGCAGTATTTT.

The chain links TRBV6-5 to TRBJ2-3, with TRBD2 as a possible D gene (5 bases). The germline V and J ends were trimmed by 10 bases and 6 bases, with 14 bases remaining between them. Looked up from germline, CDR1 is MNHEY and CDR2 is SVGAGI. This CDR3 region has 12 residues. CDR3 DNA: TGTGCCACCTCCCAATCGGGGGATACGCAGTATTTT. Translated: CATSQSGDTQYF.

This sequence joins TRBV6-2 or TRBV6-3 and TRBJ1-2; D unresolved. Germline lookup yields CDR1 MNHEY and CDR2 SVGEGT. V lost 2 bases to trimming and J lost 4 bases, with 5 bases between them. The CDR3 loop spans 12 amino acids. The DNA of the CDR3 is TGTGCCAGCAGTTACATCCGCTATGGCTACACCTTC. Protein sequence: CASSYIRYGYTF.

The gene calls are TRBV6-5 and TRBJ1-1; no reliable D call. This CDR3 has 16 amino acids. Per the germline V gene, CDR1 is MNHEY and CDR2 is SVGAGI. The ends were cut back, 2 bases at V and 5 bases at J, with 18 bases in the middle. The CDR3 sequence: CASSYGPMEGGTEAFF. As DNA, the CDR3 is TGTGCCAGCAGTTACGGCCCGATGGAGGGTGGGACTGAAGCTTTCTTT.

The rearrangement joins TRBV7-8 to TRBJ2-1, with D unresolved. The CDR3 is 12 amino acids. V was clipped by 5 bases and J by 6 bases, with 8 bases between them. CDR1 is SGHVS and CDR2 is FQNEAQ in the germline V gene. The CDR3 DNA sequence: TGTGCCAGCAGCCGCCCTATCAATGAGCAGTTCTTC. Translating gives CASSRPINEQFF. Supplemented by reference TRBV7-8 and TRBJ2-1, the full variable domain reads GAGVSQSPRYKVAKRGQDVALRCDPISGHVSLFWYQQALGQGPEFLTYFQNEAQLDKSGLPSDRFFAERPEGSVSTLKIQRTQQEDSAVYLCASSRPINEQFFGPGTRLTVL.

J is TRBJ1-4 and V is TRBV14; D is ambiguous. Germline V gives CDR1 SGHDN, CDR2 FVKESK. The CDR3 is made up of 14 amino acids. V was clipped by 0 bases and J by 6 bases, with 8 bases between them. CDR3 sequence: CASSQDRRDEKLFF. The CDR3 bases are TGTGCCAGCAGCCAAGACCGGAGGGATGAAAAACTGTTTTTT.

The chain employs TRBV6-2 or TRBV6-3 and TRBJ1-1, with 7 bases that match TRBD1. The CDR3 consists of 14 residues. Germline V lookup: CDR1 MNHEY, CDR2 SVGEGT. The junction had 6 bases not matched to a gene; V was cut back by 5 bases and J by 3 bases. CDR3 in DNA: TGTGCCAGCAGTCGGACCAGGGGGTACACTGAAGCTTTCTTT. Translating gives CASSRTRGYTEAFF.

The chain links TRBV3-1 (or the pseudogene TRBV3-2) to TRBJ1-2; 7 bases align to TRBD1. The CDR3 contains 14 residues. V shed 1 base and J 8 bases; nucleotides not matched to a gene: 7. CDR1 LGHDT and CDR2 YNNKEL come from the germline V gene (reference sequence). The CDR3 loop is CASSQVNRGSGYTF. CDR3 bases: TGTGCCAGCAGCCAAGTCAACAGGGGATCCGGCTACACCTTC.

CDR3 sequence: CASSLEGLPLHF. For the CDR3, the DNA is TGCGCCAGCAGCTTGGAGGGGCTACCCCTCCACTTT. This sequence joins TRBV5-1 and TRBJ1-6; maybe TRBD1 (5 bases). Germline CDR1 is SGHRS and CDR2 is YFSETQ. The CDR3 spans 12 residues. V was cut by 0 bases and J by 12 bases, with 7 bases left in between. Full variable domain (rest looked up from reference TRBV5-1 and TRBJ1-6): KAGVTQTPRYLIKTRGQQVTLSCSPISGHRSVSWYQQTPGQGLQFLFEYFSETQRNKGNFPGRFSGRQFSNSRSEMNVSTLELGDSALYLCASSLEGLPLHFGNGTRLTVT.

V is TRBV9 and J is TRBJ1-3, with 8 bases that match TRBD1. Per the germline V gene, CDR1 is SGDLS and CDR2 is YYNGEE. Losses at the gene ends were 3 bases for V and 7 bases for J; bases not matched to a gene: 15. CDR3 length: 17 residues. CDR3 in DNA: TGTGCCAGCAGCGACCGACAGGGGATAGGCTCGGGGAACACCATATATTTT. This gives the protein CASSDRQGIGSGNTIYF.

This clone turned up a few times. The chain couples TRBV10-3 to TRBJ1-6; 7 positions agree with TRBD1. J was trimmed by 9 bases and V by 10 bases; bases with no gene match: 9. The V gene's germline CDR1 is ENHRY and CDR2 SYGVKD. This CDR3 is built from 13 residues. CDR3 bases: TGTGCCAGTACCGGGACAGACACTTCACCCCTCCACTTT. Residues: CASTGTDTSPLHF.

The chain recombines TRBV24-1 with TRBJ1-5; D call uncertain. This CDR3 comprises 20 residues. Germline CDR1 and CDR2: KGHDR and SFDVKD. V lost 0 bases to trimming and J lost 0 bases, with 20 bases between them. This CDR3 is CATSDLKGRERRFSNQPQHF. DNA of the CDR3: TGTGCCACCAGTGATTTGAAGGGCCGGGAAAGGCGGTTTAGCAATCAGCCCCAGCATTTT.

V gene TRBV4-1 combines with J gene TRBJ2-7; 8 bases map to TRBD1. The CDR3 is made up of 16 amino acids. V lost 1 base, J lost 2 bases, and 7 bases stayed unmatched. Germline lookup yields CDR1 MGHRA and CDR2 YSYEKL. The CDR3 bases are TGCGCCAGCAGCCAAGGGGACAGGTTTTCAACCTACGAGCAGTACTTC. Amino acids: CASSQGDRFSTYEQYF.

The gene calls are TRBV4-1 and TRBJ1-5, with 11 positions matching TRBD1. V was pared by 4 bases and J by 3 bases, with 2 bases of the junction left unmatched. This CDR3 has 15 amino acids. CDR1 and CDR2 from the germline V gene are MGHRA and YSYEKL. CDR3 region: CASSPDRGPNQPQHF. CDR3 sequence (DNA): TGCGCCAGCAGCCCGGACAGGGGGCCCAATCAGCCCCAGCATTTT.

The chain links TRBV7-2 to TRBJ2-5; possible D gene TRBD2, 5 bases. Trimming pared 5 bases from V and 5 bases from J, leaving 15 bases between. The CDR3 length is 14 residues. The germline V gene has CDR1 SGHTA and CDR2 FQGNSA. The CDR3 nucleotides read TGTGCCAGCAGCATCCCCGGGAAACGCGAGACCCAGTACTTC. As protein: CASSIPGKRETQYF.

V usage is TRBV11-2 and J usage is TRBJ1-1, with D hard to call. This CDR3 is built from 11 residues. Trimming left V 2 bases short and J 8 bases short, with 6 bases between. Germline V gives CDR1 SGHAT, CDR2 FQNNGV. The CDR3 sequence: CASSLQIEAFF. The CDR3 DNA is TGTGCCAGCAGCTTACAGATAGAAGCTTTCTTT.

The V and J genes are TRBV5-4 and TRBJ1-3; tentative D call: TRBD1 (6 bases). Trimming stripped 4 bases from V and 0 bases from J, with 14 bases between. The CDR3 loop spans 16 amino acids. CDR1 and CDR2 (germline): SGHNT, YYREEE (reference sequence). DNA for the CDR3: TGTGCCAGCAGCCCGGACAGCCTTAGCTCTGGAAACACCATATATTTT. Encoded protein: CASSPDSLSSGNTIYF.

This clone was detected only a few times. This chain uses TRBV5-1 with TRBJ1-3; D remains unclear. Trimming stripped 7 bases from V and 0 bases from J, with 11 bases between. Germline V lookup: CDR1 SGHRS, CDR2 YFSETQ. This CDR3 comprises 14 residues. For the CDR3, the DNA is TGCGCCAGCGCCGAGGGTCGCTCTGGAAACACCATATATTTT. Its protein is CASAEGRSGNTIYF.

The chain combines TRBV9 with TRBJ1-1; possible D gene TRBD1, 5 bases. The CDR3 extends over 13 amino acids. The V gene lost 0 bases and the J gene lost 5 bases, with 8 bases spanning the gap. CDR1 and CDR2 (germline): SGDLS, YYNGEE. CDR3 coding DNA: TGTGCCAGCAGCGTAGAGGGGCATACTGAAGCTTTCTTT. Translated: CASSVEGHTEAFF.

The V gene is TRBV19, the J gene TRBJ1-4; TRBD1 might be the D (5 bases). Germline-derived CDR1 and CDR2 are LNHDA and SQIVND (reference sequence). The V end lost 5 bases, the J end lost 5 bases, and 12 bases lay between the germline ends. The CDR3 has 14 amino acids. DNA of the CDR3: TGTGCCAGTAGTCTCTGGGGGGTAAATGAAAAACTGTTTTTT. Its protein product is CASSLWGVNEKLFF.

The J gene is TRBJ2-3, the V gene TRBV10-3; TRBD2 agrees at 8 bases. Trimming cost V 0 bases and J 2 bases; bases outside gene matches: 4. Germline V gives CDR1 ENHRY, CDR2 SYGVKD. The CDR3 spans 16 residues. CDR3 amino acids: CAISESTGGLTDTQYF. The CDR3 bases are TGTGCCATCAGTGAGTCTACGGGGGGGCTCACAGATACGCAGTATTTT.

This clone was observed a few times. The gene calls are TRBV5-1 and TRBJ2-3, with 13 nucleotides matching TRBD2. The germline V gene has CDR1 SGHRS and CDR2 YFSETQ. The J segment lost 5 bases and the V segment lost 4 bases, leaving 10 bases of the junction unmatched. The CDR3 length is 17 residues. This chain's CDR3 is CASSLATSGGAVDTQYF. Here the CDR3 DNA reads TGCGCCAGCAGCCTGGCCACTAGCGGGGGGGCGGTAGATACGCAGTATTTT.